Below are 5 T cell receptor beta chains sequenced from a single sample in a study of T-cell memory formation after mild COVID-19. Each CDR3 protein gets one entry after TCRdb re-called the 5' RACE reads with MiXCR. Here the sample spans 350,000 to 500,000 distinct CDR3 sequences, 23% being singletons. The source material was PBMCs or a T cell subset sorted from them (not recorded which). These receptors were obtained from an adult woman who had mild COVID-19 (a few samples of this study predate the infection). Cell type and time point are not known.

This clonotype came up a few times. This sequence joins TRBV7-2 and TRBJ2-3; maybe TRBD2 (6 bases). Trimming cost V 5 bases and J 0 bases, with 12 bases left between them. The CDR3 totals 15 residues. Germline CDR1 SGHTA, CDR2 FQGNSA. The CDR3 spells CASSPAGTSTDTQYF. The CDR3 DNA reads TGTGCCAGCAGCCCGGCGGGGACCAGCACAGATACGCAGTATTTT. Supplemented by reference TRBV7-2 and TRBJ2-3, the full variable domain reads GAGVSQSPSNKVTEKGKDVELRCDPISGHTALYWYRQSLGQGLEFLIYFQGNSAPDKSGLPSDRFSAERTGGSVSTLTIQRTQQEDSAVYLCASSPAGTSTDTQYFGPGTRLTVL.

This chain uses TRBV7-8 with TRBJ1-2; D possibly corresponds to TRBD1 (5 bases). The CDR3 length is 14 residues. Germline loops: CDR1 SGHVS, CDR2 FQNEAQ. V lost 3 bases and J 7 bases, leaving 15 bases between the germline ends. In DNA form, the CDR3 reads TGTGCCAGCAGCTTGGGGACGGTCGGCGGTGGCTACACCTTC. Its protein product is CASSLGTVGGGYTF. Full variable domain (outside the CDR3, taken from reference TRBV7-8 and TRBJ1-2): GAGVSQSPRYKVAKRGQDVALRCDPISGHVSLFWYQQALGQGPEFLTYFQNEAQLDKSGLPSDRFFAERPEGSVSTLKIQRTQQEDSAVYLCASSLGTVGGGYTFGSGTRLTVV.

This chain joins TRBV4-1 and TRBJ2-7, with 7 nucleotides matching TRBD2. In germline, CDR1 is MGHRA, CDR2 YSYEKL. With V trimmed by 2 bases and J by 7 bases, 14 bases remained unmatched. CDR3 length: 16 residues. CDR3 DNA: TGCGCCAGCAGCCAACCCACGGGAGGTTTGGGGAGGGAGCAGTACTTC. Protein sequence: CASSQPTGGLGREQYF.

This clonotype was seen many times. The chain recombines TRBV24-1 with TRBJ2-2; tentatively, D is TRBD1 (5 bases). Germline CDR1 KGHDR, CDR2 SFDVKD. CDR3 length: 13 amino acids. V was cut by 6 bases and J by 1 base, with 5 bases left in between. The chain's CDR3 is CATSQGNTGELFF. CDR3 sequence (DNA): TGTGCCACCAGTCAGGGGAACACCGGGGAGCTGTTTTTT.

The genes are TRBV12-5 and TRBJ1-5, with D possibly matching TRBD1 (6 bases). V shed 0 bases and J shed 2 bases, with 14 bases lying between them. Germline V gene data show CDR1 as LGHNT and CDR2 as FRNRAP. This CDR3 contains 17 residues. CDR3: CASGLVIREGGNQPQHF. The CDR3 DNA is TGTGCTAGTGGTTTGGTCATTAGGGAGGGGGGCAATCAGCCCCAGCATTTT.